This TCR beta chain was recovered during a study of control samples from healthy donors and cancer patients (dated by TCRdb to 2020 to 2022). The library was built by means of the immunoSEQ multiplex PCR assay. The source is immuneACCESS, and TCRdb retained only in-frame sequences with V and J called. Part of the clones is not carried over; for the studies checked, unresolved V genes explain less than half of this, and the remainder is unexplained. The sample table holds around 90,000 clones, of which roughly 86% were seen once. Around 21% of the sample comes from the top ten. Worth noting for this clone: The clone's antigen remains unknown. No much larger clonotype is one base removed from it; base qualities were not supplied.

Reading the germline V gene gives CDR1 SGHTS and CDR2 YDEGEE. After removal of 4 bases from V and 5 bases from J, the junction retains 10 bases not matched to a gene. The CDR3 runs 15 residues from the cysteine to the valine. Only the CDR3 DNA is retained, 45 bases long and in frame from the first base. The clonotype was recovered from a man aged 25 to 45 in good health. The sequence is built from TRBV5-8 and TRBJ2-7, with 9 bases aligning to TRBD1. The sequenced sample was blood. The nucleotides are TGTGCCAGCAGCCATTCCGGGACAGGGCTTCACGAGCAGTACGTC. Its product reads: CASSHSGTGLHEQYV.